This entry is about one T cell receptor beta chain. The target of this receptor is not known. No per-base quality is available; no much larger clone lies one base away. Collaborating institutions collected whole blood in K2EDTA tubes following their own protocols. Collaborator samples were shipped for TCRbeta analysis as frozen whole blood, isolated PBMCs, or DNA extracted from either sample type. TCRbeta CDR3 regions were amplified from genomic DNA by means of the immunoSEQ Assay, a bias-controlled multiplex PCR. In the authors' own workflow: Nucleated cell counts per sample were estimated from amplification of reference gene primers within the assay. To quantify the absolute abundance of each unique TCRbeta CDR3 rearrangement, sequence reads were collapsed and filtered. Productive Simpson clonality was computed per sample as the square root of Simpson's diversity index over productive rearrangements. TCRdb's version of the immuneACCESS table is confined to in-frame rearrangements and falls short of the full clone set. An unresolved V gene accounts for under half of the shortfall where checked; the remainder is of unknown origin. D and trimming come from the DNA, and the V and J calls and clone size come from that table. Across this sample there are about 140,000 clones, with about 82% seen only once. The top ten clonotypes cover around 8.2% of the sample.

In the germline V gene, CDR1 corresponds to SGHRS and CDR2 to YFSETQ. The CDR3 goes from the cysteine to the phenylalanine over 14 residues. Of all the DNA, just the CDR3 is kept, 42 bases in frame from base 1. V gives up 4 bases and J gives up 5 bases, and the segment between their germline ends measures 15 bases. The data were obtained in a study of blood T cell repertoires in COVID-19 (dated by TCRdb to the early 2020s). Describing the broader study: Collaborator samples came from the United States, Italy and Spain and covered acute and convalescent phases of COVID-19. The samples were drawn from the first 160 participants of the ongoing ImmuneRACE study and from some 1,300 subjects provided by 6 global collaborators. The sample metadata nearly always contained a de-identified subject ID, COVID-19 status, age in years and sex. A freely available public database, intended as a resource for researchers studying the immune response to SARS-CoV-2, is where the repertoires were released. Subjects who had been exposed to COVID-19, were actively infected with it, or had recovered from it provided the deeply sampled blood TCRbeta repertoires that made up the dataset. The material from the prospective study consisted of cDNA or gDNA derived from T cells, B-cell-depleted T cells, or PBMCs. Where HLA class I and class II types were available, the types were taken from metadata supplied by the sample provider, not from assay-based typing. The paper's findings and limits, for the study overall: The amount of clinical and demographic metadata varied by source and participant and was provided uncurated.

The source material was peripheral blood. The sequence came from a woman aged 55 to 70 with acute or convalescent COVID-19. Rearrangement joined TRBV5-1 to TRBJ2-5; the best D guess is TRBD1, with 7 bases matching. The bases read TGCGCCAGCAGCCAGGGGGGTAGTTTGGAGACCCAGTACTTC. It codes for CASSQGGSLETQYF.